The 27 T cell receptor beta chains presented below share a single source sample, sequenced in a study of sequential checkpoint blockade in melanoma. Here immunoSEQ multiplex PCR was the method, and the copy in TCRdb shows in-frame clones only, minus some. The sample contains under 40,000 clones, 70% to 90% of which appear only once. Specified treatment: randomized to nivolumab then ipilimumab (arm A) or the reverse (arm B). The specimen comprised CD8+ T cells sorted from blood (inferred from file names), sampled from a patient given nivolumab and ipilimumab in sequence. These receptor sequences come from a human donor with melanoma.

This chain links TRBV5-1 with TRBJ2-3; D is undetermined. Germline V gives CDR1 SGHRS, CDR2 YFSETQ. The CDR3 loop spans 14 amino acids. V gave up 3 bases and J gave up 0 bases, with 8 bases separating them. The CDR3 region is CASSSARSTDTQYF. DNA for the CDR3: TGCGCCAGCAGCTCCGCCAGGAGCACAGATACGCAGTATTTT.

This sequence joins TRBV19 and TRBJ2-1; 13 bases agree with TRBD2. CDR3 size: 16 residues. Germline CDR1 LNHDA, CDR2 SQIVND (reference sequence). Trimming took 3 bases from V and 7 from J; bases not matched to a gene: 6. The CDR3 spells CASSIWTSGSLNEQFF. CDR3 in DNA: TGTGCCAGTAGTATTTGGACTAGCGGGAGTTTGAATGAGCAGTTCTTC. The whole variable domain, filled in from reference TRBV19 and TRBJ2-1, reads DGGITQSPKYLFRKEGQNVTLSCEQNLNHDAMYWYRQDPGQGLRLIYYSQIVNDFQKGDIAEGYSVSREKKESFPLTVTSAQKNPTAFYLCASSIWTSGSLNEQFFGPGTRLTVL.

This chain links TRBV7-8 with TRBJ1-4; the match to TRBD1 covers 9 bases. J lost 0 bases, V lost 5 bases, and 10 bases had no gene match. CDR1 SGHVS and CDR2 FQNEAQ come from the germline V gene. This CDR3 has 18 amino acids. Written as DNA, the CDR3 is TGTGCCAGCAGCCTACGGACAGGGGTTTTAGCAACTAATGAAAAACTGTTTTTT. Protein sequence: CASSLRTGVLATNEKLFF.

The rearrangement uses TRBV6-1 and TRBJ2-7; D possibly corresponds to TRBD1 (6 bases). The V gene's germline CDR1 is MNHNS and CDR2 SASEGT. The CDR3 consists of 15 residues. V gave up 0 bases and J gave up 2 bases, with 11 bases separating them. The DNA for the CDR3 is TGTGCCAGCAGTGAAGCAGCAGGACAGCCCTACGAGCAGTACGTC. Amino acids: CASSEAAGQPYEQYV.

This clone came up a few times. The chain carries TRBV19 and TRBJ1-3; D is unclear. Germline-derived CDR1 and CDR2 are LNHDA and SQIVND (reference sequence). This CDR3 has 18 residues. Trimming removed 8 bases from V and 0 bases from J, with 23 bases in between. The CDR3 DNA sequence: TGTGCCAGTGGACTTGACACCCGGGTGGCCTACTCTGGAAACACCATATATTTT. As protein: CASGLDTRVAYSGNTIYF.

The chain combines TRBV13 with TRBJ1-4; possibly TRBD1 for D (6 bases). This CDR3 region has 15 residues. Germline CDR1 and CDR2: PRHDT and FYEKMQ (reference sequence). With 5 bases removed from V and 7 bases from J, the gap between germline ends came to 17 bases. The chain's CDR3 is CASSLQGNGGEKLFF. CDR3 bases: TGTGCCAGCAGCCTACAGGGAAATGGTGGTGAAAAACTGTTTTTT.

The rearrangement uses TRBV27 and TRBJ1-5; D is unclear. This CDR3 spans 18 amino acids. Trimming stripped 2 bases from V and 0 bases from J, with 17 bases between. CDR1 is MNHEY and CDR2 is SMNVEV in the germline V gene (reference sequence). CDR3 sequence reads: CASSLRPQAAYSNQPQHF. As DNA, the CDR3 is TGTGCCAGCAGTTTAAGGCCCCAGGCCGCGTATAGCAATCAGCCCCAGCATTTT.

This chain links TRBV28 with TRBJ2-7; D unclear. The V end was cut by 5 bases, the J end by 3 bases, with 5 bases between. CDR1 and CDR2 from the germline V gene are MDHEN and SYDVKM. The CDR3 runs to 11 residues. CDR3 loop: CASSDNYEQYF. CDR3 nucleotides: TGTGCCAGCAGTGACAACTACGAGCAGTACTTC.

The V call is TRBV7-9, the J call TRBJ2-5; the D is unclear. Deletions cut 4 bases from V and 5 bases from J, with 17 bases between. The CDR3 spans 15 residues. Germline-derived CDR1 and CDR2 are SEHNR and FQNEAQ (reference sequence). DNA for the CDR3: TGTGCCAGCAGCTGGCCAGGTGCTGTCGGCGAGACCCAGTACTTC. Amino acids: CASSWPGAVGETQYF.

CDR3 in DNA: TGTGCCAGTAGCCCTTGGGGGGGGTTGGGTAGCAATCAGCCCCAGCATTTT. Translating gives CASSPWGGLGSNQPQHF. V and J are TRBV19 and TRBJ1-5, with D tentatively TRBD1 (5 bases). This CDR3 region has 17 residues. Germline V gives CDR1 LNHDA, CDR2 SQIVND (reference sequence). V was clipped by 6 bases and J by 0 bases, with 18 bases between them.

This clone was picked up one time. This chain joins TRBV10-3 and TRBJ2-3; D is ambiguous. The V end lost 0 bases, the J end lost 5 bases, and 6 bases lay between the germline ends. The V gene's germline CDR1 is ENHRY and CDR2 SYGVKD. The length of the CDR3 is 13 residues. DNA of the CDR3: TGTGCCATCAGTGAGTCCCTAGAAGATACGCAGTATTTT. Residues: CAISESLEDTQYF.

This chain uses TRBV13 with TRBJ2-3; perhaps TRBD2 as D (6 bases). CDR1 is PRHDT, CDR2 FYEKMQ, per germline (reference sequence). This CDR3 spans 15 amino acids. Trimming left V 2 bases short and J 4 bases short, with 13 bases between. DNA for the CDR3: TGTGCCAGCAGCTTATGGAGGGTAACAGCAGATACGCAGTATTTT. Amino acid sequence: CASSLWRVTADTQYF.

The chain employs TRBV29-1 and TRBJ1-2, with D perhaps TRBD1 (5 bases). The CDR3 runs 13 residues. V lost 6 bases and J 1 base, leaving 12 bases between the germline ends. Germline values: CDR1 SQVTM, CDR2 ANQGSEA. The CDR3 protein is CSVSREGNYGYTF. The CDR3 DNA is TGCAGCGTCTCCAGGGAGGGTAACTATGGCTACACCTTC.

The CDR3 loop reads CASSLGTSGRGSNEQFF. The CDR3 coding sequence is TGTGCCAGCAGCCTCGGGACTAGCGGGAGGGGGTCAAATGAGCAGTTCTTC. This chain joins TRBV11-2 and TRBJ2-1; 16 nucleotides agree with TRBD2. Looked up from germline, CDR1 is SGHAT and CDR2 is FQNNGV. With 5 bases clipped from V and 7 bases from J, the junction kept 8 bases outside the gene matches. This CDR3 is built from 17 residues.

In this sample, this clone turned up once. This chain uses TRBV27 with TRBJ2-1, with 9 bases aligning to TRBD2. V dropped 8 bases and J dropped 4; count of bases not matched to a gene: 6. Germline V CDR1 and CDR2: MNHEY, SMNVEV (reference sequence). This CDR3 is 14 amino acids long. The CDR3 coding sequence is TGTGCCAGCGGATTCACTAGCGGGTACAATGAGCAGTTCTTC. It translates to CASGFTSGYNEQFF.

This rearrangement joins TRBV9 to TRBJ2-1, with TRBD2 matching over 10 bases. In germline, CDR1 is SGDLS, CDR2 YYNGEE. Losses at the gene ends were 0 bases for V and 5 bases for J; bases not matched to a gene: 11. This CDR3 comprises 18 residues. The CDR3 protein is CASSVGDSGRYRNNEQFF. CDR3 coding DNA: TGTGCCAGCAGCGTAGGTGATAGCGGGAGGTACCGTAACAATGAGCAGTTCTTC.

This chain connects TRBV27 to TRBJ2-2, with 7 nucleotides matching TRBD2. J was trimmed by 2 bases and V by 8 bases; bases with no gene match: 5. This CDR3 has 14 residues. Germline V gene sequence: CDR1 MNHEY, CDR2 SMNVEV (reference sequence). The CDR3 here is CASSGGLNTGELFF. DNA for the CDR3: TGTGCCAGCTCCGGGGGACTAAACACCGGGGAGCTGTTTTTT.

J is TRBJ2-2 and V is TRBV2; TRBD1 might be the D (6 bases). Germline assignment: CDR1 SNHLY and CDR2 FYNNEI. V dropped 6 bases and J dropped 2 bases, with 7 bases sitting between them. There are 13 residues in the CDR3. CDR3 region: CASRDRNTGELFF. The CDR3 DNA reads as TGTGCCAGCAGGGACAGAAACACCGGGGAGCTGTTTTTT.

Of note for this clone: The germline gene is not matched at one end of the junction; a read error may be the cause. This chain joins TRBV4-1 and TRBJ2-1, with D maybe TRBD2 (5 bases). CDR1 MGHRA and CDR2 YSYEKL come from the germline V gene. This CDR3 is built from 15 residues. DNA of the CDR3: TGCGCCAGCAGCCAAGATTCGGACTCCTACGATGAGCAGTTCTTC. Translated: CASSQDSDSYDEQFF.

This chain connects TRBV19 to TRBJ2-1; D perhaps matches TRBD1 (5 bases). Germline-derived CDR1 and CDR2 are LNHDA and SQIVND (reference sequence). The CDR3 is 15 amino acids. V gave up 8 bases and J gave up 0 bases, with 14 bases separating them. DNA of the CDR3: TGTGCCAGTTCCGTGACAGCAAACTCCTACAATGAGCAGTTCTTC. Residues: CASSVTANSYNEQFF.

The V and J genes are TRBV5-1 and TRBJ2-1; TRBD2 matches 7 bases. With V trimmed by 5 bases and J by 4 bases, 3 bases remained unmatched. Germline CDR1 reads SGHRS; CDR2 reads YFSETQ. CDR3 length: 13 amino acids. The CDR3 reads CASRTSLYNEQFF. In nucleotides, the CDR3 is TGCGCCAGCAGGACTAGCCTTTACAATGAGCAGTTCTTC.

The chain has TRBV9 and TRBJ2-7; the D is unclear. Trimming took off 0 bases at V and 1 base at J, with 11 bases between the two ends. Germline V gene lookup returns CDR1 SGDLS and CDR2 YYNGEE. The CDR3 contains 15 residues. CDR3 sequence reads: CASSVGQKSSYEQYF. As DNA, the CDR3 is TGTGCCAGCAGCGTAGGGCAGAAAAGTTCCTACGAGCAGTACTTC.

The V and J genes are TRBV29-1 and TRBJ1-1; no clear D gene. The CDR3 is 12 residues long. V was trimmed by 4 bases and J by 0 bases, leaving 6 bases between them. CDR1 is SQVTM, CDR2 ANQGSEA, per germline. The CDR3 bases are TGCAGCGTTGGGCACCTGAACACTGAAGCTTTCTTT. Amino acid sequence: CSVGHLNTEAFF.

V usage is TRBV29-1 and J usage is TRBJ1-1; D perhaps matches TRBD1 (5 bases). The CDR3 length is 14 residues. The germline V gene has CDR1 SQVTM and CDR2 ANQGSEA. The ends were cut back, 0 bases at V and 1 base at J, with 9 bases in the middle. Written as DNA, the CDR3 is TGCAGCGTTGAAGATCTTAGGGGGAACACTGAAGCTTTCTTT. Its translation: CSVEDLRGNTEAFF.

The CDR3 nucleotides are TGTGCCAGCAGCTTAGCGTTGGGGACACACTCCTACGAGCAGTACTTC. Translating gives CASSLALGTHSYEQYF. The genes are TRBV7-9 and TRBJ2-7, with D possibly being TRBD1 (6 bases). Trimming took 0 bases from V and 0 from J, leaving 12 bases between them. Germline CDR1 reads SEHNR; CDR2 reads FQNEAQ (reference sequence). This CDR3 comprises 16 residues.

CDR3 coding DNA: TGTGCCAGCAGCCCGCGGGCGGGAACTCCCTACGAGCAGTACTTC. As protein: CASSPRAGTPYEQYF. The chain recombines TRBV9 with TRBJ2-7, with D perhaps matching TRBD2 (6 bases). This CDR3 spans 15 amino acids. Germline V gene sequence: CDR1 SGDLS, CDR2 YYNGEE. The germline V and J ends were trimmed by 4 bases and 2 bases, with 16 bases remaining between them.

The chain links TRBV6-1 to TRBJ2-5; 9 positions match TRBD2. Germline-derived CDR1 and CDR2 are MNHNS and SASEGT. The CDR3 has 15 amino acids. With V trimmed by 7 bases and J by 4 bases, 10 bases remained unmatched. Here the CDR3 reads CASTPFSGSGETQYF. Written as DNA, the CDR3 is TGTGCCAGCACCCCGTTTAGCGGGAGCGGAGAGACCCAGTACTTC.